This T cell receptor beta chain was obtained from a study of technical replicates of blood from several donors. CDR3 length: 15 amino acids. Germline V gene lookup returns CDR1 MNHEY and CDR2 SVGAGI. Trimming took 6 bases from V and 0 from J; bases not matched to a gene: 5. Profiling relied on immunoSEQ multiplex PCR, and the TCRdb table lists in-frame clones only, not all of them. The sample includes about 69,000 clones, 88% of them seen just once. This chain uses TRBV6-5 with TRBJ1-5; 7 bases are shared with TRBD1. The sequencing sample was made of PBMCs. The receptor's source is a human donor in good health. Some clones in this sample may be carry-over from other donors' samples. CDR3 DNA sequence: TGTGCCAGCAGGGGACAGCCCGATAGCAATCAGCCCCAGCATTTT. Its translation: CASRGQPDSNQPQHF.